This is a list of T cell receptor beta chains from one sample in a study of blood T cell repertoires in COVID-19. Clones were sequenced by immunoSEQ multiplex PCR, and TCRdb holds only the in-frame ones, with some missing. This sample carries 35,000 to 45,000 clones, around 85% of them seen once, and the ten largest clones take 30% to 35%. The sequenced sample was peripheral blood. Every receptor here comes from a woman older than 75 with acute or convalescent COVID-19. CDR3s include the opening cysteine and the closing phenylalanine or tryptophan. A D gene is named only where the DNA matches it firmly. Some rows have no size entry. The others give once, few or many, or a class for an expanded clone.

v_gene	j_gene	len	d_gene	abundance	CDR3aa	CDR3nt
TRBV7-2	TRBJ1-1	16	-	-	CASSLDPTTGGTEAFF	TGTGCCAGCAGCTTAGATCCCACAACCGGGGGCACTGAAGCTTTCTTT
TRBV7-6	TRBJ2-7	16	-	few	CASSPGGSSSSYEQYF	TGTGCCAGCAGCCCAGGAGGCTCCAGCAGCTCCTACGAGCAGTACTTC
TRBV30	TRBJ1-2	13	-	-	CAYTVQENYGYTF	TGTGCCTACACCGTACAGGAAAACTATGGCTACACCTTC
TRBV3-1/TRBV3-2	TRBJ2-1	15	-	-	CASSQVRDSYNEQFF	TGTGCCAGCAGCCAAGTCCGGGACTCATACAATGAGCAGTTCTTC
TRBV28	TRBJ2-1	16	-	once	CASSLQGSYSYNEQFF	TGTGCCAGCAGTTTACAGGGGTCCTACTCCTACAATGAGCAGTTCTTC
TRBV7-2	TRBJ2-1	14	TRBD1	-	CASARDRGYNEQFF	TGTGCCAGCGCCCGGGACAGGGGGTACAATGAGCAGTTCTTC
TRBV18	TRBJ2-3	16	TRBD2	-	CASSPRLAGAGDTQYF	TGTGCCAGCTCACCCAGACTAGCGGGAGCTGGGGATACGCAGTATTTT
TRBV30	TRBJ1-4	15	TRBD1	-	CAWSTDRVNSEKLFF	TGTGCCTGGAGCACGGACAGGGTCAATTCTGAAAAACTGTTTTTT
TRBV25-1	TRBJ1-2	12	-	once	CASRDSNYGYTF	TGTGCCAGCAGGGACAGCAACTATGGCTACACCTTC
TRBV28	TRBJ1-1	14	TRBD1	-	CASSETGRNTEAFF	TGTGCCAGCAGTGAGACAGGGAGGAACACTGAAGCTTTCTTT
TRBV2	TRBJ2-7	16	-	once	CPSRGGQRVGSYEQYF	TGTCCCAGCAGGGGGGGGCAACGGGTGGGCTCCTACGAGCAGTACTTC
TRBV2	TRBJ1-1	13	-	few	CASSEVAGVTAFF	TGTGCCAGCAGTGAGGTGGCAGGGGTAACCGCTTTCTTT
TRBV16	TRBJ2-7	14	-	-	CASSREVMYYEQYF	TGTGCCAGCAGCCGAGAAGTCATGTACTACGAGCAGTACTTC
TRBV11-2	TRBJ2-3	13	-	-	CASRNQQIDTQYF	TGTGCCAGCAGGAATCAACAAATCGATACGCAGTATTTT
TRBV28	TRBJ1-5	14	TRBD1	-	CASNLDRDNQPQHF	TGTGCCAGCAACCTAGACAGGGACAATCAGCCCCAGCATTTT
TRBV7-9	TRBJ1-1	12	-	-	CASSRPLTEAFF	TGTGCCAGCAGCCGTCCTTTAACTGAAGCTTTCTTT
TRBV19	TRBJ1-2	17	-	-	CASSIQGPSGANYGYTF	TGTGCCAGTAGTATTCAGGGCCCCTCGGGGGCTAACTATGGCTACACCTTC
TRBV29-1	TRBJ1-4	14	-	-	CSVSPPAGGSILFF	TGCAGCGTTTCACCCCCCGCGGGGGGGAGTATACTGTTTTTT
TRBV19	TRBJ2-1	15	TRBD2	-	CASRTGTSFNNEQFF	TGTGCCAGCAGAACCGGGACTAGCTTCAACAATGAGCAGTTCTTC
TRBV19	TRBJ2-2	16	-	-	CASSTRGAANTGELFF	TGTGCCAGTAGTACCCGGGGGGCGGCGAACACCGGGGAGCTGTTTTTT
TRBV5-8	TRBJ2-5	14	TRBD1	-	CASSWGQVQETQYF	TGTGCCAGCAGCTGGGGACAGGTCCAAGAGACCCAGTACTTC
TRBV30	TRBJ1-5	14	-	-	CAWSRLHSNQPQHF	TGTGCCTGGAGTCGGTTGCATAGCAATCAGCCCCAGCATTTT
TRBV2	TRBJ1-4	14	TRBD1	-	CASGGTGLLEKLFF	TGTGCCAGCGGAGGGACAGGGCTGCTTGAAAAACTGTTTTTT
TRBV9	TRBJ2-3	15	-	-	CASSVANTGTDTQYF	TGTGCCAGCAGCGTAGCTAATACAGGCACAGATACGCAGTATTTT
TRBV6-4	TRBJ1-5	13	-	-	CASSDESNQPQHF	TGTGCCAGCAGTGACGAGAGCAATCAGCCCCAGCATTTT
TRBV12-5	TRBJ1-2	14	-	few	CASGLTGINYGYTF	TGTGCTAGTGGTTTGACAGGGATCAACTATGGCTACACCTTC
TRBV2	TRBJ1-1	12	-	-	CASGGRDTEAFF	TGTGCCAGCGGGGGGAGGGACACTGAAGCTTTCTTT
TRBV7-9	TRBJ2-7	17	-	-	CASSLGLGGNGAYEQYF	TGTGCCAGCAGCTTAGGTTTGGGTGGGAACGGGGCCTACGAGCAGTACTTC
TRBV5-1	TRBJ2-4	14	TRBD2	once	CASSAGLDFNIQYF	TGCGCCAGCAGCGCTGGACTAGATTTTAACATTCAGTACTTC
TRBV7-9	TRBJ2-3	14	-	-	CASSLASLTDTQYF	TGTGCCAGCAGCTTAGCTAGCCTCACAGATACGCAGTATTTT
TRBV6-5	TRBJ2-1	14	-	-	CAGGREKAYNEQFF	TGTGCCGGGGGCAGGGAGAAGGCCTACAATGAGCAGTTCTTC
TRBV5-1	TRBJ2-1	16	TRBD2	-	CASRLKASGSYNEQFF	TGCGCCAGCAGGTTGAAGGCTAGCGGGTCCTACAATGAGCAGTTCTTC
TRBV29-1	TRBJ1-1	13	TRBD1	few	CSVEGETGLGAFF	TGCAGCGTTGAAGGGGAGACAGGGTTAGGGGCTTTCTTT
TRBV5-1	TRBJ1-1	18	TRBD1	-	CASSLAPGQGAVNTEAFF	TGCGCCAGCAGCCTAGCCCCGGGACAGGGGGCGGTGAACACTGAAGCTTTCTTT
TRBV5-4	TRBJ2-6	17	-	-	CASSLGGGASGANVLTF	TGTGCCAGCAGTTTAGGGGGGGGTGCCTCTGGGGCCAACGTCCTGACTTTC
TRBV25-1	TRBJ1-2	16	-	few	CASSGRPDSNYYGYTF	TGTGCCAGCAGTGGCCGCCCGGACAGCAACTACTATGGCTACACCTTC
TRBV6-1	TRBJ2-7	15	TRBD2	-	CASREGRALPGEQYF	TGTGCCAGCAGAGAAGGGAGGGCGCTACCGGGGGAGCAGTACTTC
TRBV5-6	TRBJ2-5	15	-	-	CASSLMASGQETQYF	TGTGCCAGCAGCTTGATGGCGAGCGGCCAAGAGACCCAGTACTTC
TRBV30	TRBJ1-2	14	-	-	CAWAQLQKRNGYTF	TGTGCCTGGGCCCAATTACAGAAAAGAAATGGCTACACCTTC
TRBV7-9	TRBJ1-2	17	TRBD1	-	CASSTMTGASLNYGYTF	TGTGCCAGCAGCACTATGACAGGGGCAAGCTTGAACTATGGCTACACCTTC
TRBV27	TRBJ1-4	18	TRBD1	once	CASSSLDRGGPTNEKLFF	TGTGCCAGCAGTTCTCTCGACAGGGGCGGGCCAACTAATGAAAAACTGTTTTTT
TRBV19	TRBJ1-5	16	-	-	CASSIPGQNSNQPQHF	TGTGCCAGTAGTATTCCCGGACAGAATAGCAATCAGCCCCAGCATTTT
TRBV19	TRBJ2-7	13	TRBD1	-	CASSPHPGQGQYF	TGTGCCAGTAGCCCACACCCGGGACAGGGGCAGTACTTC
TRBV5-6	TRBJ1-1	11	-	-	CASSFETEAFF	TGTGCCAGCAGCTTCGAGACAGAAGCTTTCTTT
TRBV5-1	TRBJ2-5	16	TRBD2	-	CASSQWTSGSAETQYF	TGCGCCAGCAGCCAATGGACTAGCGGGAGCGCAGAGACCCAGTACTTC
TRBV3-1/TRBV3-2	TRBJ2-3	17	TRBD2	-	CASSQDTLADGTDTQYF	TGTGCCAGCAGCCAAGATACACTAGCGGATGGGACAGATACGCAGTATTTT
TRBV5-1	TRBJ2-2	14	-	few	CASSLASSTGELFF	TGCGCCAGCAGCTTGGCTAGCAGCACCGGGGAGCTGTTTTTT